This entry lists 24 T cell receptor beta chains sequenced from one sample in a study of metastatic and nonmetastatic thyroid tumors. TCRdb re-called the PCR reads via MiXCR. The sample lists some 69,000 clones, approximately 15% occurring once. Each patient came to thyroid surgery without any prior treatment (of any kind). Sequenced sample: blood. The receptors shown here come from a male donor with papillary thyroid cancer or a benign thyroid nodule (not recorded which). Some clones in this sample may be carry-over from other donors' samples.

Ten or more counts support this clone. The genes are TRBV20-1 and TRBJ2-3; D might be TRBD1 (5 bases). CDR1 DFQATT and CDR2 SNEGSKA come from the germline V gene (reference sequence). V was shortened by 5 bases and J by 1 base, with 13 bases between the two germline ends. The CDR3 has 14 amino acids. The DNA for the CDR3 is TGCAGTGCTGAAGAACAGGAACGCACAGATACGCAGTATTTT. It is translated as CSAEEQERTDTQYF.

This clone was observed at least ten times. The CDR3 DNA is TGTGCCAGCAGCTTACCTACCCATGAAACAGATACGCAGTATTTT. It is translated as CASSLPTHETDTQYF. This sequence joins TRBV7-9 and TRBJ2-3; the D is unclear. Deletions cut 2 bases from V and 3 bases from J, with 12 bases between. The germline V gene encodes CDR1 SEHNR and CDR2 FQNEAQ (reference sequence). The CDR3 consists of 15 residues.

This clone was detected many times. The chain couples TRBV7-3 to TRBJ2-3; the match to TRBD2 covers 9 bases. J lost 8 bases, V lost 6 bases, and 18 bases had no gene match. Germline V lookup: CDR1 SGHTA, CDR2 FQGTGA. The CDR3 spans 17 residues. CDR3 nucleotide sequence: TGTGCCAGCAGGCCCACTGACGGGACTAGCATCGTTGGTACGCAGTATTTT. Translating it yields CASRPTDGTSIVGTQYF.

This clone was counted at least ten times. The chain joins TRBV5-1 to TRBJ2-3; D is possibly TRBD1 (5 bases). V was cut by 4 bases and J by 4 bases, with 13 bases left in between. CDR1 and CDR2 from the germline V gene are SGHRS and YFSETQ. This CDR3 spans 14 amino acids. CDR3 DNA sequence: TGCGCCAGCAGCCTCCAGCAGGGCCCAGATACGCAGTATTTT. The encoded protein is CASSLQQGPDTQYF.

This clone was seen at least ten times. J is TRBJ2-3 and V is TRBV5-1, with D possibly TRBD1 on 5 matching bases. The CDR3 has 15 residues. V lost 4 bases to trimming and J lost 2 bases, with 14 bases between them. Looked up from germline, CDR1 is SGHRS and CDR2 is YFSETQ. CDR3 loop: CASSPRVTDTDTQYF. The CDR3 DNA is TGCGCCAGCAGCCCGAGAGTGACAGACACAGATACGCAGTATTTT.

CDR3 residues: CAISVDDRGPQHF. Written as DNA, the CDR3 is TGTGCCATCAGTGTAGATGACAGGGGTCCCCAGCATTTT. This sequence joins TRBV10-3 and TRBJ1-5; 8 bases align to TRBD1. CDR1 and CDR2 (germline): ENHRY, SYGVKD. Trimming took 4 bases from V and 10 from J; bases not matched to a gene: 6. The CDR3 consists of 13 residues.

This clone was counted at least ten times. The V and J genes are TRBV7-2 and TRBJ1-2; D gene unclear. Germline-derived CDR1 and CDR2 are SGHTA and FQGNSA. This CDR3 comprises 13 residues. V gave up 6 bases and J gave up 3 bases, with 11 bases separating them. The CDR3: CASRAGRDYGYTF. The CDR3 nucleotides are TGTGCCAGCAGAGCGGGCAGAGACTATGGCTACACCTTC.

This clone has at least ten counts. The identical CDR3 is also encoded by other nucleotide sequences in the sample. The rearrangement uses TRBV29-1 and TRBJ2-3; 9 nucleotides match TRBD1. The CDR3 has 15 residues. The germline V gene has CDR1 SQVTM and CDR2 ANQGSEA. J was trimmed by 6 bases and V by 3 bases; bases with no gene match: 10. CDR3 sequence (DNA): TGCAGCGTTGAGGGGGGACAGGGAGCTTCGGATACGCAGTATTTT. Translated: CSVEGGQGASDTQYF.

The sample holds many counts of this clone. The chain combines TRBV5-1 with TRBJ2-1; D remains ambiguous. The germline V gene has CDR1 SGHRS and CDR2 YFSETQ. V lost 0 bases to trimming and J lost 0 bases, with 4 bases between them. The CDR3 runs 14 residues. CDR3 coding DNA: TGCGCCAGCAGCTTGGCCCTCTCCTACAATGAGCAGTTCTTC. This codes for CASSLALSYNEQFF.

In this sample, this clone turned up many times. V usage is TRBV28 and J usage is TRBJ2-3; 8 nucleotides agree with TRBD2. Trimming removed 4 bases from V and 3 bases from J; junction bases left unmatched: 12. The CDR3 is 17 amino acids. Germline CDR1 MDHEN, CDR2 SYDVKM. The CDR3 nucleotides are TGTGCCAGCAGTTCTCGACTAGAGGGACTAGGTACAGATACGCAGTATTTT. Residues: CASSSRLEGLGTDTQYF.

This clone appeared a few times. J is TRBJ1-6 and V is TRBV6-1; D is possibly TRBD1 (6 bases). This CDR3 is built from 13 residues. CDR1 and CDR2 from the germline V gene are MNHNS and SASEGT. Trimming shortened V by 7 bases and J by 19 bases, and 23 bases separated the two germline ends. This chain's CDR3 is CASTRQVNSPIHF. Written as DNA, the CDR3 is TGTGCCAGCACCAGACAGGTTAATTCACCCATACACTTT.

This clone has ten or more counts. This chain uses TRBV6-1 with TRBJ2-5; 16 bases align to TRBD2. The CDR3 sequence is 17 residues long. The J segment lost 5 bases and the V segment lost 0 bases, leaving 3 bases of the junction unmatched. Germline values: CDR1 MNHNS, CDR2 SASEGT. As DNA, the CDR3 is TGTGCCAGCAGTGAAGCTCCGGGACTAGCGGGAGGGGAGACCCAGTACTTC. Protein: CASSEAPGLAGGETQYF.

The chain combines TRBV5-6 with TRBJ2-7, with a weak D call TRBD1 (6 bases). Germline CDR1 is SGHDT and CDR2 is YYEEEE. The CDR3 is 14 residues long. This chain's CDR3 is CASRGWTVNYDQYV. CDR3 coding DNA: TGTGCCAGCAGGGGGTGGACAGTCAACTACGATCAGTACGTC.

This clone was seen at least ten times. The J gene is TRBJ2-2, the V gene TRBV20-1; maybe TRBD1 (6 bases). With 7 bases removed from V and 4 bases from J, the gap between germline ends came to 22 bases. Germline V gene lookup returns CDR1 DFQATT and CDR2 SNEGSKA (reference sequence). The CDR3 has 16 amino acids. In DNA, the CDR3 is TGCAGTGTTAGCCCCCTAGCAAGGGGGACCACCGGGGAGCTGTTTTTT. It yields the protein CSVSPLARGTTGELFF.

This clone has ten or more counts. The chain couples TRBV28 to TRBJ1-4; D might be TRBD1 (5 bases). The CDR3 runs 17 residues. Germline V lookup: CDR1 MDHEN, CDR2 SYDVKM. V shed 6 bases and J shed 0 bases, with 17 bases lying between them. Here the CDR3 DNA reads TGTGCCAGCAGGGGGATCGGGACTTTTGCAACTAATGAAAAACTGTTTTTT. This encodes CASRGIGTFATNEKLFF.

This clone was seen at least ten times. This sample also contains other DNA sequences that code for the same CDR3. In DNA, the CDR3 is TGTGCCATCAGTTTCGGGGATGGCAATCAGCCCCAGCATTTT. Its protein product is CAISFGDGNQPQHF. V gene TRBV10-3 combines with J gene TRBJ1-5; unclear D gene. Germline V gene lookup returns CDR1 ENHRY and CDR2 SYGVKD. V was shortened by 5 bases and J by 2 bases, with 10 bases between the two germline ends. This CDR3 has 14 amino acids.

Regarding this clone: The germline gene is not matched at one end of the junction; a read error may be the cause. The genes are TRBV6-2 or TRBV6-3 and TRBJ2-6, with D perhaps matching TRBD2 (5 bases). Germline V gene lookup returns CDR1 MNHEY and CDR2 SVGEGT. This CDR3 is built from 15 residues. The CDR3 reads CASSYEGSGSNVLTF. In DNA form, the CDR3 reads TGTGCCAGCAGTTATGAGGGCTCTGGGTCCAACGTCCTGACTTTC.

This clone was seen at least ten times. The chain uses TRBV7-9 and TRBJ2-4; D gene uncertain. The germline V gene encodes CDR1 SEHNR and CDR2 FQNEAQ (reference sequence). The CDR3 is 12 amino acids. With 0 bases removed from V and 12 bases from J, the gap between germline ends came to 9 bases. CDR3 region: CASSLAYGDQYF. The DNA of the CDR3 is TGTGCCAGCAGCTTAGCCTATGGAGATCAGTACTTC.

CDR3 sequence reads: CSARDLGAGGQNEQFF. The CDR3 DNA reads TGCAGTGCTAGAGATTTGGGAGCGGGAGGGCAGAATGAGCAGTTCTTC. The chain couples TRBV20-1 to TRBJ2-1, with 10 bases that match TRBD2. The trim removed 0 bases at V and 7 bases at J, leaving 9 bases unmatched. Germline-derived CDR1 and CDR2 are DFQATT and SNEGSKA (reference sequence). CDR3 length: 16 residues.

V is TRBV30 and J is TRBJ2-7, with 11 positions matching TRBD2. J lost 3 bases, V lost 3 bases, and 7 bases had no gene match. CDR1 and CDR2 (germline): GTSNPN, SVGIG (reference sequence). This CDR3 contains 15 residues. CDR3 in amino acids: CAWSQPGLADYEQYF. DNA for the CDR3: TGTGCCTGGAGCCAACCGGGACTAGCGGACTACGAGCAGTACTTC. The full variable domain, with the rest looked up from reference TRBV30 and TRBJ2-7, is SQTIHQWPATLVQPVGSPLSLECTVEGTSNPNLYWYRQAAGRGLQLLFYSVGIGQISSEVPQNLSASRPQDRQFILSSKKLLLSDSGFYLCAWSQPGLADYEQYFGPGTRLTVT.

This clone was seen at least ten times. The V call is TRBV7-8, the J call TRBJ2-1; 8 bases fit TRBD2. Per germline, CDR1 SGHVS and CDR2 FQNEAQ. Trimming at V came to 1 base and at J to 9 bases, leaving 8 bases not matched to a gene. This CDR3 spans 15 amino acids. The CDR3, as DNA: TGTGCCAGCAGCTTAGTGCGGGGGGCGGGTGGTGAGCAGTTCTTC. Translation gives CASSLVRGAGGEQFF.

The genes are TRBV5-1 and TRBJ1-4; 9 nucleotides match TRBD1. This CDR3 has 14 amino acids. Germline lookup yields CDR1 SGHRS and CDR2 YFSETQ. The trim removed 7 bases at V and 7 bases at J, leaving 8 bases unmatched. The chain's CDR3 is CASGDRAGGEKLFF. The CDR3, as DNA: TGCGCCAGCGGGGACAGGGCGGGAGGTGAAAAACTGTTTTTT. Full variable domain (outside the CDR3, taken from reference TRBV5-1 and TRBJ1-4): KAGVTQTPRYLIKTRGQQVTLSCSPISGHRSVSWYQQTPGQGLQFLFEYFSETQRNKGNFPGRFSGRQFSNSRSEMNVSTLELGDSALYLCASGDRAGGEKLFFGSGTQLSVL.

This clone appeared a few times. This may come from a read error, since a much larger clone is one base off. This rearrangement joins TRBV28 to TRBJ2-3, with a tentative D call TRBD2 (6 bases). The CDR3 runs to 13 residues. CDR1 is MDHEN, CDR2 SYDVKM, per germline. V lost 7 bases to trimming and J lost 4 bases, with 12 bases between them. The CDR3 here is CASMGRGPDTQYF. The CDR3 DNA is TGTGCCAGCATGGGGCGGGGTCCAGATACGCAGTATTTT. The entire variable domain, with the rest obtained from reference TRBV28 and TRBJ2-3, is as follows: DVKVTQSSRYLVKRTGEKVFLECVQDMDHENMFWYRQDPGLGLRLIYFSYDVKMKEKGDIPEGYSVSREKKERFSLILESASTNQTSMYLCASMGRGPDTQYFGPGTRLTVL.

At least ten counts were recorded for this clone. The chain is built from TRBV15 and TRBJ2-5, with D unclear. The CDR3 is made up of 13 amino acids. Trimming left V 0 bases short and J 4 bases short, with 6 bases between. Per germline, CDR1 LNHNV and CDR2 YYDKDF (reference sequence). This CDR3 reads CATSRDHRETQYF. CDR3 bases: TGTGCCACCAGCAGAGATCACCGAGAGACCCAGTACTTC. The full variable domain, in which reference TRBV15 and TRBJ2-5 provide the parts outside the CDR3, is DAMVIQNPRYQVTQFGKPVTLSCSQTLNHNVMYWYQQKSSQAPKLLFHYYDKDFNNEADTPDNFQSRRPNTSFCFLDIRSPGLGDTAMYLCATSRDHRETQYFGPGTRLLVL.